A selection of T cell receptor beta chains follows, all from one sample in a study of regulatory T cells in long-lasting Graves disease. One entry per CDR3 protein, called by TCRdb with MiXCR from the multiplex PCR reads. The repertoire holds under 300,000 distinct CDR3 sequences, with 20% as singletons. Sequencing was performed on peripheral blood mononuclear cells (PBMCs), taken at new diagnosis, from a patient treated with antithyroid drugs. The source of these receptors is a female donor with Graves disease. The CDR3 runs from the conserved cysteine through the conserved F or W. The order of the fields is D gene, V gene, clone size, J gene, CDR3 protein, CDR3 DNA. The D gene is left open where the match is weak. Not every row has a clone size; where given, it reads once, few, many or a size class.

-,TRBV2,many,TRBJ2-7,CASKEQSTKQYF,TGTGCCAGCAAGGAGCAATCTACGAAACAGTACTTC
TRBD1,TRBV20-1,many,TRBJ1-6,CSAKPGQGASPLHF,TGCAGTGCTAAGCCGGGACAGGGGGCATCACCCCTCCACTTT
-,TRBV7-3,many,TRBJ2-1,CASSLAEEQFF,TGTGCCAGCAGCTTGGCGGAGGAGCAGTTCTTC
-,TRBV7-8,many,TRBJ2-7,CASSLVRVAPSYEQYF,TGTGCCAGCAGCTTAGTCAGGGTCGCCCCTTCTTACGAGCAGTACTTC
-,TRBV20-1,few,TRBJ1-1,CSARPGSLNTEAFF,TGCAGTGCTAGACCAGGGTCTTTGAACACTGAAGCTTTCTTT
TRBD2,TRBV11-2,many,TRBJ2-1,CATSRAGGEYNEQFF,TGTGCCACCTCGCGGGCGGGGGGAGAGTACAATGAGCAGTTCTTC
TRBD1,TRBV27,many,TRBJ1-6,CASRPVGTGNAPLHF,TGTGCCAGCAGACCCGTCGGGACAGGGAACGCACCCCTCCACTTT
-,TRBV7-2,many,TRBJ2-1,CASSQDAGARVDEQFF,TGCGCCAGCAGCCAAGATGCAGGGGCCCGAGTCGATGAGCAGTTCTTC
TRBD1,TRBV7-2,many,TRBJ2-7,CASRQGWEQYF,TGTGCCAGCAGACAGGGGTGGGAGCAGTACTTC
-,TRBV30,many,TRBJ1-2,CAWNAGLGYGYTF,TGTGCCTGGAACGCAGGGCTCGGCTATGGCTACACCTTC
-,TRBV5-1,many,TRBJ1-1,CASSKVDRLEAFF,TGCGCCAGCAGCAAGGTGGACCGGCTTGAAGCTTTCTTT
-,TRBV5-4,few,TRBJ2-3,CASSLMGVGAGSDTQYF,TGTGCCAGCAGCTTGATGGGGGTGGGTGCGGGGTCAGATACGCAGTATTTT
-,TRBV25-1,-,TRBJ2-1,CASSEWRTANNEQFF,TGTGCCAGCAGTGAGTGGAGGACGGCTAACAATGAGCAGTTCTTC
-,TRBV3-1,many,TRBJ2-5,CASRRRDVQETQYF,TGTGCCAGCAGACGCCGGGACGTTCAAGAGACCCAGTACTTC
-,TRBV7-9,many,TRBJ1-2,CASSPPDTNYGYTF,TGTGCCAGCAGCCCACCTGACACAAACTATGGCTACACCTTC
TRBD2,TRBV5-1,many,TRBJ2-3,CASSPYGLAGGTDTQYF,TGCGCCAGCAGCCCATACGGACTAGCGGGGGGCACAGATACGCAGTATTTT
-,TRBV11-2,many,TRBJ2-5,CASSLETPLVRGDETQYF,TGTGCCAGCAGCTTAGAAACCCCCCTCGTTCGAGGGGATGAGACCCAGTACTTC
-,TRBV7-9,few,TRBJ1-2,CASSSQALSNYGYTF,TGTGCCAGCAGCTCCCAAGCGCTCTCCAACTATGGCTACACCTTC
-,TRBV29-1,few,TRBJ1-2,CSVEGDGGYGYTF,TGCAGCGTTGAGGGGGACGGCGGCTATGGCTACACCTTC
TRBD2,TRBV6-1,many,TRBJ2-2,CASRTGGGAGELFF,TGTGCCAGCAGGACCGGCGGGGGGGCCGGGGAGCTGTTTTTT
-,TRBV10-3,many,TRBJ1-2,CAISEREAYGYTF,TGTGCCATCAGTGAGAGGGAGGCGTATGGCTACACCTTC
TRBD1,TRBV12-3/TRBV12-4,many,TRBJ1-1,CASSFGRGRVAFF,TGTGCCAGCAGTTTCGGCAGGGGGCGCGTGGCTTTCTTT
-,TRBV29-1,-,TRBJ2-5,CSVSGAPQETQYF,TGCAGCGTTTCGGGGGCTCCCCAAGAGACCCAGTACTTC